The rows below give T cell receptor beta chains drawn from one sample of a study of T cells in Graves' hyperthyroidism and ophthalmopathy. From the multiplex PCR reads, TCRdb called clonotypes with MiXCR, one entry per CDR3 protein. The repertoire consists of over 700,000 distinct CDR3 sequences, with around 38% occurring once and the leading ten covering around 9.3%. Sequencing was performed on blood. These receptors came from a man aged 18 to 30 with Graves' hyperthyroidism. Both conserved end residues are part of each CDR3. Fields, in order: J gene, D gene, V gene, clone size, CDR3 DNA, CDR3 protein. D genes are given only for firm matches. Size values are once, few and many counts, or a class for expanded clones, and some rows have none.

TRBJ1-5 | - | TRBV12-3/TRBV12-4 | - | TGTGCCAGCAGTTTCGGGACGGACAATCAGCCCCAGCATTTT | CASSFGTDNQPQHF
TRBJ1-5 | - | TRBV7-6 | few | TGTGCCAGCAGCTCTGGGAGGGAGGTCGGTCAGCCCCAGCATTTT | CASSSGREVGQPQHF
TRBJ1-6 | - | TRBV25-1 | - | TGTGCCAGCAGTTTAGGAGGTCCCGGGGGCCCCCTCCACTTT | CASSLGGPGGPLHF
TRBJ2-5 | - | TRBV7-8 | few | TGTGCCAGCAATCCCCGGGGGCATCTCCAAGAGACCCAGTACTTC | CASNPRGHLQETQYF
TRBJ1-5 | - | TRBV7-2 | - | TGTGCCAGCAGCCAGGGCCCTAGCCAGGGGCAGCCCCAGCATTTT | CASSQGPSQGQPQHF
TRBJ1-2 | - | TRBV20-1 | many | TGCAGTGCTAGAGTGGAGACGGGAAGACCTGGCTACACCTTC | CSARVETGRPGYTF
TRBJ2-5 | TRBD1 | TRBV2 | - | TGTGCCGGACTCGACTGGACAGGGGGCCGAGAGACCCAGTACTTC | CAGLDWTGGRETQYF
TRBJ1-1 | - | TRBV6-6 | few | TGTGCCAGCAGCTGGACCGCGCCGAACACTGAAGCTTTCTTT | CASSWTAPNTEAFF
TRBJ2-5 | - | TRBV20-1 | - | TGCAGTGCTAGGGATTCAAGGGATTTACAAGAGACCCAGTACTTC | CSARDSRDLQETQYF
TRBJ2-7 | - | TRBV5-1 | - | TGCGCCAGCAGCTTAGGGGACGCGCGTAACTACGAGCAGTACTTC | CASSLGDARNYEQYF
TRBJ1-1 | - | TRBV10-1 | many | TGCGCCAGCAGTGACAGATTGAACACTGAAGCTTTCTTT | CASSDRLNTEAFF
TRBJ2-7 | - | TRBV11-2 | - | TGTGCCAGCATCACTCGAGGGAGGCGGGGACAGATAACCTACGAGCAGTACTTC | CASITRGRRGQITYEQYF
TRBJ2-5 | - | TRBV7-9 | many | TGTGCCAGCAGCGGAGTCGGAGAAGAGACCCAGTACTTC | CASSGVGEETQYF
TRBJ2-5 | - | TRBV2 | - | TGTGCCAGCAGTGCGTCACAATGGGAAGAGACCCAGTACTTC | CASSASQWEETQYF
TRBJ2-7 | - | TRBV7-2 | few | TGTGCCAGCAGCTTAGGAGTACGGCCCGGATCCCCCTACGAGCAGTACTTC | CASSLGVRPGSPYEQYF
TRBJ2-3 | TRBD2 | TRBV5-4 | few | TGTGCCAGCAGCTTGGGGACTAGCGGGGGGGATACGCAGTATTTT | CASSLGTSGGDTQYF
TRBJ2-7 | - | TRBV7-9 | - | TGTGCCAGCTCACCAGGGAAATACTACGAGCAGTACTTC | CASSPGKYYEQYF
TRBJ2-5 | TRBD1 | TRBV6-5 | many | TGTGCCAGCAGTTACGGCTCGGACAGGGAGAAAAGTGAGACCCAGTACTTC | CASSYGSDREKSETQYF
TRBJ1-2 | TRBD1 | TRBV5-1 | - | TGCGCCAGCAGCCGAAAAACAGGGGTAGACTATGGCTACACCTTC | CASSRKTGVDYGYTF
TRBJ1-5 | TRBD1 | TRBV9 | many | TGTGCCAGCAGCCCAGGGACAGGGGACAATCAGCCCCAGCATTTT | CASSPGTGDNQPQHF